Following are 21 T cell receptor beta chains from one sample sequenced in a study of blood T cell repertoires in COVID-19. The table came from immunoSEQ multiplex PCR; TCRdb's copy has only in-frame clones and leaves some out. This sample has approximately 300,000 clones, with 92% found just once. The sequenced material came from PBMCs or T cells enriched from blood (not recorded which). The receptors were sampled from a woman in her 30s who had recovered from COVID-19.

The V and J genes are TRBV9 and TRBJ2-7, with TRBD1 identical over 7 bases. Germline assignment: CDR1 SGDLS and CDR2 YYNGEE. V was pared by 1 base and J by 6 bases, with 7 bases of the junction left unmatched. The CDR3 consists of 14 residues. CDR3 protein: CASSVRAGGGEQYF. The CDR3 DNA reads TGTGCCAGCAGCGTAAGGGCAGGGGGTGGCGAGCAGTACTTC.

V and J are TRBV5-1 and TRBJ2-1; D may be TRBD2 (6 bases). The length of the CDR3 is 21 residues. V was shortened by 2 bases and J by 5 bases, with 32 bases between the two germline ends. Germline-derived CDR1 and CDR2 are SGHRS and YFSETQ. The CDR3 spells CASSFGLLRNRRWFADNEQFF. CDR3 coding DNA: TGCGCCAGCAGCTTCGGACTATTAAGAAACCGGCGTTGGTTCGCGGACAATGAGCAGTTCTTC.

The chain combines TRBV7-8 with TRBJ2-2, with TRBD2 as a possible D gene (7 bases). V was cut by 4 bases and J by 6 bases, with 21 bases left in between. The germline CDR1 and CDR2 sequences are SGHVS and FQNEAQ. The CDR3 is made up of 17 amino acids. CDR3 region: CASSSRVGGGPPGELFF. The CDR3 coding sequence is TGTGCCAGCAGCTCACGCGTAGGGGGAGGGCCCCCCGGGGAGCTGTTTTTT.

The V and J genes are TRBV11-2 and TRBJ1-1, with 8 nucleotides matching TRBD1. The germline V gene has CDR1 SGHAT and CDR2 FQNNGV. The CDR3 sequence is 15 residues long. V lost 4 bases to trimming and J lost 0 bases; unmatched junction nucleotides: 4. The CDR3 reads CASSSLQGVNTEAFF. DNA for the CDR3: TGTGCCAGCAGCTCCCTACAGGGGGTGAACACTGAAGCTTTCTTT.

J is TRBJ2-1 and V is TRBV4-3, with 7 bases matching TRBD2. V dropped 0 bases and J dropped 3; count of bases not matched to a gene: 11. Germline V lookup: CDR1 LGHNA, CDR2 YSLEER. This CDR3 is built from 18 residues. The CDR3 loop reads CASSQDGGRTRIYNEQFF. DNA of the CDR3: TGCGCCAGCAGCCAAGATGGGGGTAGGACTAGGATCTACAATGAGCAGTTCTTC.

The chain links TRBV28 to TRBJ2-1; 8 bases line up with TRBD2. V shed 5 bases, J shed 2 bases, and the junction held 14 bases outside the gene matches. Per the germline V gene, CDR1 is MDHEN and CDR2 is SYDVKM. The CDR3 contains 18 residues. This chain's CDR3 is CASSPRTGLAGPYNEQFF. CDR3 bases: TGTGCCAGCAGTCCTCGGACGGGGCTAGCGGGCCCCTACAATGAGCAGTTCTTC.

The chain links TRBV30 to TRBJ1-2, with 8 bases aligning to TRBD1. J was trimmed by 8 bases and V by 1 base; bases with no gene match: 3. The CDR3 sequence is 12 residues long. From germline, CDR1 is GTSNPN and CDR2 SVGIG (reference sequence). In nucleotides, the CDR3 is TGTGCCTGGAGTGGGACAGGGTACGGCTACACCTTC. Its protein product is CAWSGTGYGYTF. Supplemented by reference TRBV30 and TRBJ1-2, the full variable domain reads SQTIHQWPATLVQPVGSPLSLECTVEGTSNPNLYWYRQAAGRGLQLLFYSVGIGQISSEVPQNLSASRPQDRQFILSSKKLLLSDSGFYLCAWSGTGYGYTFGSGTRLTVV.

The V call is TRBV5-1, the J call TRBJ2-5; 12 bases line up with TRBD2. Per germline, CDR1 SGHRS and CDR2 YFSETQ. CDR3 length: 15 amino acids. With V trimmed by 1 base and J by 4 bases, 2 bases remained unmatched. The CDR3 reads CASSLLAGGGETQYF. CDR3 in DNA: TGCGCCAGCAGCTTGCTAGCGGGGGGGGGAGAGACCCAGTACTTC.

This chain uses TRBV18 with TRBJ1-5, with 7 bases that match TRBD1. Germline V CDR1 and CDR2: KGHSH, LQKENI. With V trimmed by 2 bases and J by 6 bases, 7 bases remained unmatched. The CDR3 consists of 15 residues. In DNA, the CDR3 is TGTGCCAGCTCACCAAGGAGAGGGGGCGGTCAGCCCCAGCATTTT. Translating gives CASSPRRGGGQPQHF.

V and J are TRBV7-3 and TRBJ2-2, with D uncertain. The V and J ends lost 2 bases and 2 bases respectively, with 9 bases between them. This CDR3 is 15 amino acids long. Germline values: CDR1 SGHTA, CDR2 FQGTGA. The CDR3 DNA reads TGTGCCAGCAGCTTAGTGGGCACCAACACCGGGGAGCTGTTTTTT. It specifies CASSLVGTNTGELFF. Using reference TRBV7-3 and TRBJ2-2 for the parts outside the CDR3, the full variable domain is GAGVSQTPSNKVTEKGKYVELRCDPISGHTALYWYRQSLGQGPEFLIYFQGTGAADDSGLPNDRFFAVRPEGSVSTLKIQRTERGDSAVYLCASSLVGTNTGELFFGEGSRLTVL.

The chain is built from TRBV5-4 and TRBJ1-2; TRBD1 might be the D (6 bases). Between the trimmed V and J ends, which lost 4 bases and 10 bases, there was a span of 23 bases. CDR1 SGHNT and CDR2 YYREEE come from the germline V gene (reference sequence). The CDR3 spans 15 residues. The CDR3 coding sequence is TGTGCCAGCAGCCCGGTACAGGGACGCTTTGTCAACTACACCTTC. The encoded protein is CASSPVQGRFVNYTF.

CDR3 in DNA: TGTGCCAGCAGGACAGGGTCCGCTGGCTACACCTTC. Translating it yields CASRTGSAGYTF. This chain joins TRBV28 and TRBJ1-2, with 7 bases fitting TRBD1. J gave up 7 bases and V 6 bases, and 5 bases lay outside the gene matches. This CDR3 has 12 residues. Germline CDR1 MDHEN, CDR2 SYDVKM.

The rearrangement joins TRBV10-3 to TRBJ1-2, with unresolved D. CDR1 and CDR2 (germline): ENHRY, SYGVKD. This CDR3 has 14 residues. V dropped 0 bases and J dropped 1 base, with 6 bases sitting between them. CDR3 in amino acids: CAISESSVNYGYTF. The CDR3 region has the DNA TGTGCCATCAGTGAGTCCTCAGTTAACTATGGCTACACCTTC.

The chain is built from TRBV5-1 and TRBJ2-1; 12 bases agree with TRBD2. Trimming took 0 bases from V and 1 from J; bases not matched to a gene: 5. Looked up from germline, CDR1 is SGHRS and CDR2 is YFSETQ. CDR3 length: 18 amino acids. This CDR3 is CASSLVLAGGLSYNEQFF. CDR3 sequence (DNA): TGCGCCAGCAGCTTGGTGCTAGCGGGAGGGCTATCCTACAATGAGCAGTTCTTC.

CDR3 coding DNA: TGCGCCAGCAGCTTGGCCATGGCAGCCGGGACTAATGAAAAACTGTTTTTT. This encodes CASSLAMAAGTNEKLFF. The V and J genes are TRBV5-1 and TRBJ1-4; D is unclear. With 0 bases removed from V and 2 bases from J, the gap between germline ends came to 14 bases. Per the germline V gene, CDR1 is SGHRS and CDR2 is YFSETQ. This CDR3 has 17 amino acids.

Written as DNA, the CDR3 is TGTGCCAGCAGCTTAGATCCAGGTATGAACACTGAAGCTTTCTTT. Protein product: CASSLDPGMNTEAFF. The chain is built from TRBV7-2 and TRBJ1-1; D unresolved. The CDR3 runs 15 residues. V was shortened by 1 base and J by 0 bases, with 9 bases between the two germline ends. The germline CDR1 and CDR2 sequences are SGHTA and FQGNSA.

This chain joins TRBV2 and TRBJ1-5; possibly TRBD1 for D (6 bases). Germline CDR1 reads SNHLY; CDR2 reads FYNNEI. V dropped 7 bases and J dropped 6 bases, with 13 bases sitting between them. This CDR3 spans 13 amino acids. The CDR3 DNA follows: TGTGCCAGCAACAGGGACCCAGGTCAGCCCCAGCATTTT. Encoded protein: CASNRDPGQPQHF.

The chain links TRBV28 to TRBJ1-5; 7 bases match TRBD1. This CDR3 has 15 residues. Germline lookup yields CDR1 MDHEN and CDR2 SYDVKM. Losses at the gene ends were 6 bases for V and 2 bases for J; bases not matched to a gene: 7. The CDR3 spells CASSSTGSRNQPQHF. CDR3 nucleotide sequence: TGTGCCAGCAGCTCGACAGGGAGTCGCAATCAGCCCCAGCATTTT.

V gene TRBV5-4 combines with J gene TRBJ2-5; 14 bases match TRBD2. J lost 3 bases, V lost 0 bases, and 1 base had no gene match. The germline CDR1 and CDR2 sequences are SGHNT and YYREEE (reference sequence). CDR3 length: 16 residues. The CDR3 loop is CASSLAGLAGEETQYF. The DNA for the CDR3 is TGTGCCAGCAGCTTGGCGGGACTAGCGGGGGAAGAGACCCAGTACTTC. The entire variable domain, with the rest obtained from reference TRBV5-4 and TRBJ2-5, is as follows: ETGVTQSPTHLIKTRGQQVTLRCSSQSGHNTVSWYQQALGQGPQFIFQYYREEENGRGNFPPRFSGLQFPNYSSELNVNALELDDSALYLCASSLAGLAGEETQYFGPGTRLLVL.

The rearrangement joins TRBV28 to TRBJ2-7; a weak D match, TRBD2 (7 bases). Trimming removed 10 bases from V and 6 bases from J, with 19 bases in between. Germline assignment: CDR1 MDHEN and CDR2 SYDVKM. The CDR3 contains 13 residues. The CDR3 DNA reads as TGTGCCATCCATAGCGGGCAGGGGCCCGAGCAGTACTTC. Encoded protein: CAIHSGQGPEQYF.

The chain uses TRBV5-6 and TRBJ1-1, with 10 bases that match TRBD1. Germline V lookup: CDR1 SGHDT, CDR2 YYEEEE. This CDR3 has 13 residues. The junction had 7 bases not matched to a gene; V was cut back by 4 bases and J by 10 bases. The CDR3 DNA reads as TGTGCCAGCAGCGCCGGACAGGGGGATGGAGCTTTCTTT. Encoded protein: CASSAGQGDGAFF.